This entry features one T cell receptor beta chain sequence. The antigen is unknown. Triplicate approximately 300,000-cell sorts were made of each CD8+ T cell subset. The data derive from a study of CXCR3-negative and CXCR3-positive naive CD8 T cells. The CDR3 extends over 14 amino acids. Germline CDR1 reads MDHEN; CDR2 reads SYDVKM. Each TRB cDNA library was prepared by 5' RACE (with UMI labels). For each CDR3 protein, TCRdb gives one entry from its re-call of the 5' RACE reads, without DNA. Its listing shows under 85,000 distinct CDR3 sequences. Study findings and constraints: Compared with CXCR3-negative naive cells, CXCR3-positive naive cells showed more hydrophobic TRB CDR3s. The study found that naive CXCR3-negative and CXCR3-positive cells shared TRBV-TRBJ usage, while memory cells differed.

Input material: naive CXCR3+ CD8+ T cells from blood. The subset: CD45RO-CCR7+CD27+CD95- naive CD8+ T cells expressing CXCR3 (TNR3+). This sequence was found in a human donor in good health. Some clones in this sample may be carry-over from other donors' samples. The rearrangement links TRBV28 to TRBJ1-5; with no DNA, the TCRdb D assignment of TRBD1 cannot be verified. CDR3 protein: CASSSTGVNQPQHF.